One and the same sample provided the 25 T cell receptor beta chains below, sequenced in a study of T cells in Graves' hyperthyroidism and ophthalmopathy. TCR beta CDR3 sequences were amplified from RNA transcripts. During a first-round RT-PCR of the TCR CDR3, the HTBI primer set was used. TCRdb re-derived calls from the multiplex PCR reads in MiXCR, one entry per CDR3 protein. Of hundreds of thousands of distinct CDR3 sequences in the sample, 16% are singletons; the top ten hold 15% to 20%. Sequenced: blood. Every receptor here comes from a woman aged 18-29 years with Graves' hyperthyroidism.

This clonotype was detected many times. V is TRBV27 and J is TRBJ2-5; possibly TRBD1 for D (6 bases). The V gene's germline CDR1 is MNHEY and CDR2 SMNVEV (reference sequence). The CDR3 is 16 amino acids. The germline V and J ends were trimmed by 0 bases and 2 bases, with 13 bases remaining between them. DNA of the CDR3: TGTGCCAGCAGTTTATCTTCCTCCAGGGGTCAAGAGACCCAGTACTTC. Amino acid sequence: CASSLSSSRGQETQYF.

This clonotype was seen at least ten times. The chain carries TRBV18 and TRBJ2-3; TRBD1 or TRBD2 may be the D gene (5 bases each). CDR1 and CDR2 (germline): KGHSH, LQKENI. V gave up 5 bases and J gave up 7 bases, with 13 bases separating them. The CDR3 is made up of 13 amino acids. For the CDR3, the DNA is TGTGCCAGCTCAACAGGAGCGGACTATACGCAGTATTTT. It encodes CASSTGADYTQYF.

This clonotype was counted many times. The gene calls are TRBV3-1 and TRBJ2-7, with 9 bases that match TRBD2. The trim removed 3 bases at V and 6 bases at J, leaving 12 bases unmatched. The CDR3 is 16 residues long. From germline, CDR1 is LGHDT and CDR2 YNNKEL (reference sequence). The CDR3 coding sequence is TGTGCCAGCAGCCAGCTGACTAGCGGTGGGCCACGCGAGCAGTACTTC. Protein sequence: CASSQLTSGGPREQYF.

The chain employs TRBV20-1 and TRBJ1-1; no firm D call. There are 13 residues in the CDR3. Germline V gene lookup returns CDR1 DFQATT and CDR2 SNEGSKA (reference sequence). Trimming cost V 7 bases and J 1 base, with 13 bases left between them. The CDR3 region is CSDLWGRNTEAFF. Here the CDR3 DNA reads TGCAGTGACCTTTGGGGTAGGAACACTGAAGCTTTCTTT.

This clonotype was detected many times. The V and J genes are TRBV2 and TRBJ1-4; perhaps TRBD1 as D (5 bases). The V end was cut by 7 bases, the J end by 4 bases, with 13 bases between. The CDR3 is made up of 14 amino acids. Looked up from germline, CDR1 is SNHLY and CDR2 is FYNNEI. CDR3 DNA sequence: TGTGCCAGCACCAATCGGGGCAATAATGAAAAACTGTTTTTT. Protein: CASTNRGNNEKLFF.

On this clonotype: A read error may account for a junction end that differs from germline. This chain links TRBV12-3 or TRBV12-4 with TRBJ1-6; TRBD1 might be the D (6 bases). The CDR3 is made up of 18 amino acids. CDR3 bases: TGTGCCGGCAGTTTATTTATGACGGGGGCAGGAAATAATTCACCCCTCCACTTT. Translated: CAGSLFMTGAGNNSPLHF.

This clonotype was recorded a few times. The chain's CDR3 is CASRSSGAPTDTQYF. The CDR3 DNA follows: TGTGCCAGCAGATCCAGCGGGGCCCCCACAGATACGCAGTATTTT. This chain links TRBV6-1 with TRBJ2-3; TRBD2 matches 7 bases. There are 15 residues in the CDR3. V gave up 6 bases and J gave up 2 bases; unmatched junction bases: 8. From germline, CDR1 is MNHNS and CDR2 SASEGT.

There are a few counts of this clonotype. This chain links TRBV19 with TRBJ1-2; 7 nucleotides align to TRBD1. The CDR3 totals 13 residues. Germline V gene data show CDR1 as LNHDA and CDR2 as SQIVND (reference sequence). J was trimmed by 6 bases and V by 4 bases; bases with no gene match: 5. The CDR3 is CASSTPGQDGYTF. CDR3 DNA: TGTGCCAGTAGTACCCCCGGACAGGATGGCTACACCTTC.

The chain recombines TRBV20-1 with TRBJ2-2; no reliable D call. Trimming cost V 1 base and J 7 bases, with 13 bases left between them. Per the germline V gene, CDR1 is DFQATT and CDR2 is SNEGSKA (reference sequence). The CDR3 covers 14 residues. This CDR3 is CSARVAYGGGELFF. CDR3 sequence (DNA): TGCAGTGCTAGAGTGGCCTATGGCGGCGGGGAGCTGTTTTTT.

J is TRBJ2-1 and V is TRBV6-2 or TRBV6-3; D possibly uses TRBD1 or TRBD2 (6 bases each). The V end lost 0 bases, the J end lost 8 bases, and 20 bases lay between the germline ends. In germline, CDR1 is MNHEY, CDR2 SVGEGT. This CDR3 has 17 residues. CDR3 bases: TGTGCCAGCAGTTACTCCATGGGCCAGGGGCCGGGGGATGAGCAGTTCTTC. It encodes CASSYSMGQGPGDEQFF.

The J gene is TRBJ2-3, the V gene TRBV15; no firm D call. Between the trimmed V and J ends, which lost 8 bases and 2 bases, there was a span of 11 bases. Germline V gives CDR1 LNHNV, CDR2 YYDKDF (reference sequence). CDR3 length equals 13 residues. The CDR3 is CATAAEYTDTQYF. The CDR3 bases are TGTGCCACCGCCGCGGAATACACAGATACGCAGTATTTT.

The rearrangement joins TRBV29-1 to TRBJ2-7; 10 bases are shared with TRBD2. Looked up from germline, CDR1 is SQVTM and CDR2 is ANQGSEA. V was pared by 1 base and J by 3 bases, with 3 bases of the junction left unmatched. CDR3 length: 14 amino acids. DNA for the CDR3: TGCAGCGTTGAAGTAGCGGGAGGCCACTACGAGCAGTACTTC. Amino acid sequence: CSVEVAGGHYEQYF.

In this sample, this clonotype turned up a few times. A much larger clone lies a single base off, so this may be a read error. The chain combines TRBV11-2 with TRBJ2-5, with 10 bases aligning to TRBD2. The CDR3 spans 16 residues. The V segment lost 5 bases and the J segment 4 bases; nucleotides outside the gene matches: 10. Germline CDR1 reads SGHAT; CDR2 reads FQNNGV. The CDR3 protein is CASSPFPSGGRETQYF. Written as DNA, the CDR3 is TGTGCCAGCAGCCCGTTCCCTAGCGGGGGTCGAGAGACCCAGTACTTC.

In its sample, this clonotype was seen many times. The genes are TRBV20-1 and TRBJ2-1; D is undetermined. V was shortened by 0 bases and J by 0 bases, with 12 bases between the two germline ends. In germline, CDR1 is DFQATT, CDR2 SNEGSKA (reference sequence). The CDR3 has 16 amino acids. Here the CDR3 reads CSARDPGWGSYNEQFF. The CDR3 DNA reads as TGCAGTGCTAGAGATCCAGGTTGGGGCTCCTACAATGAGCAGTTCTTC.

CDR3 protein: CSVHLGRGAEAFF. The CDR3 DNA sequence: TGCAGCGTGCACCTGGGGAGAGGCGCTGAAGCTTTCTTT. The chain links TRBV29-1 to TRBJ1-1; D is ambiguous. V shed 6 bases and J shed 6 bases, with 17 bases lying between them. The CDR3 extends over 13 amino acids. CDR1 and CDR2 from the germline V gene are SQVTM and ANQGSEA. The complete variable domain, with remaining parts taken from reference TRBV29-1 and TRBJ1-1, reads SAVISQKPSRDICQRGTSLTIQCQVDSQVTMMFWYRQQPGQSLTLIATANQGSEATYESGFVIDKFPISRPNLTFSTLTVSNMSPEDSSIYLCSVHLGRGAEAFFGQGTRLTVV.

The chain employs TRBV10-2 and TRBJ2-5; 10 nucleotides line up with TRBD1. Trimming removed 7 bases from V and 5 bases from J; junction bases left unmatched: 4. Germline CDR1 WSHSY, CDR2 SAAADI. The CDR3 contains 13 residues. DNA of the CDR3: TGCGCCAGCACGACAGGGGGCAGGGAGACCCAGTACTTC. It yields the protein CASTTGGRETQYF.

This clonotype was seen a few times. V gene TRBV7-2 combines with J gene TRBJ2-3, with TRBD2 matching 8 bases. The germline V gene encodes CDR1 SGHTA and CDR2 FQGNSA. The CDR3 is 15 amino acids. Trimming removed 1 base from V and 7 bases from J; junction bases left unmatched: 7. The CDR3 protein is CASSLGGGGMNTQYF. In nucleotides, the CDR3 is TGTGCCAGCAGCTTAGGGGGCGGGGGGATGAATACGCAGTATTTT.

This clonotype showed up many times. V and J are TRBV2 and TRBJ2-7, with 9 bases matching TRBD1. The CDR3 extends over 17 amino acids. V shed 8 bases and J 2 bases; nucleotides not matched to a gene: 16. The germline V gene has CDR1 SNHLY and CDR2 FYNNEI. The CDR3 sequence is CASRYRGRLAEPYEQYF. DNA for the CDR3: TGTGCCAGCCGGTACAGGGGGCGTCTCGCGGAACCCTACGAGCAGTACTTC.

The chain carries TRBV5-8 and TRBJ2-3, with D perhaps given as TRBD1 or TRBD2 (5 bases each). Trimming removed 6 bases from V and 3 bases from J, with 20 bases in between. Germline V gives CDR1 SGHTS, CDR2 YDEGEE. CDR3 length: 16 amino acids. The DNA of the CDR3 is TGTGCCAGCACCACCGGGACGGGGAAAAGTACAGATACGCAGTATTTT. Its protein is CASTTGTGKSTDTQYF.

This clonotype was recorded a few times. The J gene is TRBJ2-2, the V gene TRBV12-3 or TRBV12-4; D gene uncertain. Trimming took off 6 bases at V and 6 bases at J, with 8 bases between the two ends. The CDR3 runs 12 residues. Here the CDR3 reads CASRSLAGELFF. The CDR3 coding sequence is TGTGCCAGCAGGTCGCTGGCCGGGGAGCTGTTTTTT.

The chain joins TRBV25-1 to TRBJ1-5, with D perhaps TRBD1 (6 bases). The V gene's germline CDR1 is MGHDK and CDR2 SYGVNS. V gave up 2 bases and J gave up 3 bases, with 8 bases separating them. The CDR3 has 14 amino acids. CDR3: CASSEAGANQPQHF. CDR3 DNA sequence: TGTGCCAGCAGTGAAGCAGGGGCCAATCAGCCCCAGCATTTT.

This clonotype was observed a few times. The V call is TRBV9, the J call TRBJ2-3, with 8 positions matching TRBD2. The CDR3 is 14 amino acids. V shed 3 bases and J 5 bases; nucleotides not matched to a gene: 5. The germline gives CDR1 SGDLS, CDR2 YYNGEE. The CDR3 bases are TGTGCCAGCAGCGATGGACTAGCTGGAGATACGCAGTATTTT. It yields the protein CASSDGLAGDTQYF.

The chain combines TRBV5-1 with TRBJ2-2; TRBD2 agrees at 9 bases. The length of the CDR3 is 18 residues. Germline lookup yields CDR1 SGHRS and CDR2 YFSETQ. Germline trimming cut 0 bases from V and 4 bases from J; bases unmatched to any gene: 10. CDR3 region: CASSLEGSGSFITGELFF. CDR3 sequence (DNA): TGCGCCAGCAGCTTGGAAGGTAGCGGGAGTTTTATCACCGGGGAGCTGTTTTTT.

CDR3 loop: CASSPPIGRDEQYF. CDR3 DNA: TGTGCCAGCTCACCACCGATTGGACGTGACGAGCAGTACTTC. This chain links TRBV18 with TRBJ2-7; no reliable D call. V was trimmed by 0 bases and J by 5 bases, leaving 11 bases between them. Germline CDR1 and CDR2: KGHSH and LQKENI. The CDR3 is 14 amino acids.

This clonotype was detected a few times. The CDR3 nucleotides are TGTGCCAGCAGCTTAGTGCGCTCTGGAAACACCATATATTTT. It codes for CASSLVRSGNTIYF. This chain uses TRBV5-5 with TRBJ1-3, with unresolved D. Per germline, CDR1 SGHKS and CDR2 YYEKEE (reference sequence). With 2 bases removed from V and 0 bases from J, the gap between germline ends came to 6 bases. The CDR3 is 14 amino acids.